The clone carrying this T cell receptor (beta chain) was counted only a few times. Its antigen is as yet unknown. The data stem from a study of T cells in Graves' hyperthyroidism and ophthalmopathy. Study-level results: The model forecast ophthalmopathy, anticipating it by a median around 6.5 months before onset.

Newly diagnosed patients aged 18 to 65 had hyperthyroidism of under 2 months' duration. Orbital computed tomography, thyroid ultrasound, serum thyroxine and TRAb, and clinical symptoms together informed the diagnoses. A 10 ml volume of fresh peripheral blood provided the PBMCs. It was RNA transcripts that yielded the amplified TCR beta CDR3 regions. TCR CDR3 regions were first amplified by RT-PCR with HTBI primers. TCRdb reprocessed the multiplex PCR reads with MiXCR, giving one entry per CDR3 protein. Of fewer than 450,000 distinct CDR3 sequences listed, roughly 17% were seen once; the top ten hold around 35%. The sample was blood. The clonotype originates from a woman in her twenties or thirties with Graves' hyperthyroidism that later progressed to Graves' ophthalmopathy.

The CDR3 is CASSWTGGGETQYF. CDR3 bases: TGTGCCAGCAGCTGGACAGGGGGCGGAGAGACCCAGTACTTC. The chain links TRBV6-1 to TRBJ2-5; 11 bases fit TRBD1. Looked up from germline, CDR1 is MNHNS and CDR2 is SASEGT. The V segment lost 6 bases and the J segment 4 bases; nucleotides outside the gene matches: 4. The CDR3 consists of 14 residues.